A single sample is the source of the 31 T cell receptor beta chains below, sequenced in a study of blood T cell repertoires in COVID-19. Assay: immunoSEQ multiplex PCR; the TCRdb copy retains only in-frame clones and omits some. The table lists fewer than 60,000 clones, approximately 80% of them singletons, with about 3.2% in the top ten. The sequencing input was peripheral blood. The receptors were sampled from a man aged 55 to 69 with acute or convalescent COVID-19.

This rearrangement joins TRBV14 to TRBJ1-1, with D unclear. Trimming removed 1 base at V and 0 bases at J, with 9 bases between. Per the germline V gene, CDR1 is SGHDN and CDR2 is FVKESK. The CDR3 totals 15 residues. The CDR3 bases are TGTGCCAGCAGCCAAGTTCCGGGAATGAACACTGAAGCTTTCTTT. Translation: CASSQVPGMNTEAFF.

The J gene is TRBJ1-5, the V gene TRBV5-8; weak D call: TRBD1 (5 bases). Trimming removed 5 bases at V and 3 bases at J, with 12 bases between. The germline V gene has CDR1 SGHTS and CDR2 YDEGEE. The CDR3 has 14 residues. DNA for the CDR3: TGTGCCAGCAGTCCGACCAGGGCCAATCAGCCCCAGCATTTT. Its protein is CASSPTRANQPQHF.

This sequence joins TRBV7-9 and TRBJ2-7; 7 bases are shared with TRBD1. The CDR3 has 13 amino acids. From germline, CDR1 is SEHNR and CDR2 FQNEAQ (reference sequence). Losses at the gene ends were 5 bases for V and 9 bases for J; bases not matched to a gene: 10. The CDR3 spells CASSLGQDPRQYF. The CDR3 nucleotides read TGTGCCAGCAGCCTCGGACAGGACCCGAGGCAGTACTTC.

The chain recombines TRBV27 with TRBJ1-2; the D is unclear. V was clipped by 3 bases and J by 7 bases, with 15 bases between them. Germline V gene lookup returns CDR1 MNHEY and CDR2 SMNVEV (reference sequence). The CDR3 totals 14 residues. The CDR3 coding sequence is TGTGCCAGCAGTTTCTTTGGGCCCCCCGGTGGCTACACCTTC. It codes for CASSFFGPPGGYTF.

The chain employs TRBV30 and TRBJ2-5, with D maybe TRBD1 (5 bases). CDR1 and CDR2 from the germline V gene are GTSNPN and SVGIG (reference sequence). The CDR3 sequence is 12 residues long. Trimming left V 4 bases short and J 2 bases short, with 8 bases between. The CDR3 reads CAWNAGQETQYF. In DNA, the CDR3 is TGTGCCTGGAATGCAGGGCAAGAGACCCAGTACTTC. The variable domain in full, with the rest retrieved from reference TRBV30 and TRBJ2-5, is SQTIHQWPATLVQPVGSPLSLECTVEGTSNPNLYWYRQAAGRGLQLLFYSVGIGQISSEVPQNLSASRPQDRQFILSSKKLLLSDSGFYLCAWNAGQETQYFGPGTRLLVL.

The chain links TRBV29-1 to TRBJ2-1, with TRBD1 identical over 11 bases. The trim removed 4 bases at V and 7 bases at J, leaving 3 bases unmatched. CDR1 SQVTM and CDR2 ANQGSEA come from the germline V gene. The CDR3 covers 13 residues. In DNA, the CDR3 is TGCAGCGTTGGGGACAGGGGGATGAATGAGCAGTTCTTC. Protein product: CSVGDRGMNEQFF.

V gene TRBV7-8 combines with J gene TRBJ2-7; 8 bases are shared with TRBD2. V shed 1 base, J shed 2 bases, and the junction held 7 bases outside the gene matches. Per the germline V gene, CDR1 is SGHVS and CDR2 is FQNEAQ. CDR3 length equals 16 residues. Written as DNA, the CDR3 is TGTGCCAGCAGCTTAGGGGGCACTAGCGGAGCCTACGAGCAGTACTTC. As protein: CASSLGGTSGAYEQYF. The full variable domain, completed using reference TRBV7-8 and TRBJ2-7, is GAGVSQSPRYKVAKRGQDVALRCDPISGHVSLFWYQQALGQGPEFLTYFQNEAQLDKSGLPSDRFFAERPEGSVSTLKIQRTQQEDSAVYLCASSLGGTSGAYEQYFGPGTRLTVT.

The chain joins TRBV27 to TRBJ1-1; D is possibly TRBD1 (5 bases). Germline CDR1 reads MNHEY; CDR2 reads SMNVEV (reference sequence). V shed 0 bases and J shed 12 bases, with 14 bases lying between them. CDR3 length: 13 residues. CDR3 nucleotide sequence: TGTGCCAGCAGTTTATCGTACGGGGGGGGGTCTTTCTTT. It codes for CASSLSYGGGSFF.

The gene calls are TRBV5-4 and TRBJ2-5; D gene uncertain. There are 13 residues in the CDR3. Per the germline V gene, CDR1 is SGHNT and CDR2 is YYREEE (reference sequence). Trimming stripped 0 bases from V and 5 bases from J, with 8 bases between. This CDR3 reads CASSLESTETQYF. In nucleotides, the CDR3 is TGTGCCAGCAGCTTGGAAAGCACGGAGACCCAGTACTTC.

The V gene is TRBV10-2, the J gene TRBJ2-1; D is unclear. CDR1 is WSHSY, CDR2 SAAADI, per germline. Trimming took off 5 bases at V and 0 bases at J, with 11 bases between the two ends. This CDR3 contains 15 residues. The CDR3 loop reads CASSRSPGSYNEQFF. DNA of the CDR3: TGCGCCAGCAGTAGATCCCCCGGCTCCTACAATGAGCAGTTCTTC.

This chain joins TRBV5-8 and TRBJ2-6, with D perhaps matching TRBD1 (6 bases). This CDR3 region has 16 residues. The germline V and J ends were trimmed by 3 bases and 1 base, with 11 bases remaining between them. Germline lookup yields CDR1 SGHTS and CDR2 YDEGEE. The CDR3 nucleotides are TGTGCCAGCAGCTCGTACAGGGAGTCTGGGGCCAACGTCCTGACTTTC. Its translation: CASSSYRESGANVLTF.

The rearrangement links TRBV5-5 to TRBJ2-7, with 7 bases identical to TRBD1. The CDR3 totals 13 residues. The V gene's germline CDR1 is SGHKS and CDR2 YYEKEE (reference sequence). V shed 1 base and J 6 bases; nucleotides not matched to a gene: 4. This CDR3 is CASSLTTGTEQYF. CDR3 bases: TGTGCCAGCAGCTTGACGACAGGGACCGAGCAGTACTTC.

There are a few counts of this clone. The chain employs TRBV6-6 and TRBJ2-3; tentative D call: TRBD2 (6 bases). The CDR3 extends over 16 amino acids. The germline CDR1 and CDR2 sequences are MNHNY and SVGAGI (reference sequence). The V end lost 0 bases, the J end lost 4 bases, and 14 bases lay between the germline ends. CDR3 sequence: CASSYSGGAGPDTQYF. Written as DNA, the CDR3 is TGTGCCAGCAGTTACTCTGGCGGGGCGGGCCCAGATACGCAGTATTTT.

About this clone: At one of its ends the junction is not consistent with the germline gene, which may arise from a read error. This chain uses TRBV7-9 with TRBJ2-7, with 10 positions matching TRBD1. The CDR3 totals 15 residues. Germline CDR1 is SEHNR and CDR2 is FQNEAQ (reference sequence). CDR3: CASSSGTGASYEQHF. The CDR3 nucleotides read TGTGCCAGCAGCTCCGGGACAGGGGCCTCCTACGAGCAGCACTTC.

The chain couples TRBV4-1 to TRBJ1-2; no clear D. This CDR3 is 13 amino acids long. Trimming removed 2 bases at V and 5 bases at J, with 9 bases between. Germline loops: CDR1 MGHRA, CDR2 YSYEKL. The CDR3 coding sequence is TGCGCCAGCAGCCAAACGAGCGCTTATGGCTACACCTTC. Protein sequence: CASSQTSAYGYTF.

The gene calls are TRBV10-3 and TRBJ1-1; 7 nucleotides line up with TRBD1. Germline V gene lookup returns CDR1 ENHRY and CDR2 SYGVKD. V was clipped by 9 bases and J by 0 bases; unmatched bases: 4. The length of the CDR3 is 13 residues. In nucleotides, the CDR3 is TGTGCCATTACACAGGGGATGAACACTGAAGCTTTCTTT. Encoded protein: CAITQGMNTEAFF.

This clone was seen a few times. This chain connects TRBV10-3 to TRBJ1-1, with a tentative D call TRBD1 (6 bases). CDR1 ENHRY and CDR2 SYGVKD come from the germline V gene. V was shortened by 7 bases and J by 1 base, with 13 bases between the two germline ends. This CDR3 spans 14 amino acids. The CDR3 nucleotides read TGTGCCATCACACCCGGACAGCCGAACACTGAAGCTTTCTTT. This gives the protein CAITPGQPNTEAFF.

This clone was recorded a few times. The V and J genes are TRBV27 and TRBJ2-7; possibly TRBD2 for D (6 bases). The germline V gene encodes CDR1 MNHEY and CDR2 SMNVEV (reference sequence). V lost 8 bases and J 1 base, leaving 6 bases between the germline ends. The length of the CDR3 is 11 residues. CDR3 sequence: CASAGSYEQYF. In nucleotides, the CDR3 is TGTGCCAGCGCGGGATCCTACGAGCAGTACTTC.

DNA for the CDR3: TGTGCCAGCAGTTCTCTCTACAATGAGCAGTTCTTC. Translating it yields CASSSLYNEQFF. The rearrangement joins TRBV27 to TRBJ2-1, with no clear D. Trimming pared 4 bases from V and 3 bases from J, leaving 4 bases between. This CDR3 is built from 12 residues. The germline V gene has CDR1 MNHEY and CDR2 SMNVEV (reference sequence).

The V gene is TRBV19, the J gene TRBJ1-1; TRBD1 matches at 9 bases. V shed 7 bases, J shed 5 bases, and the junction held 17 bases outside the gene matches. Per germline, CDR1 LNHDA and CDR2 SQIVND (reference sequence). This CDR3 has 17 residues. In nucleotides, the CDR3 is TGTGCCAGTAAACGGTTCCCTGGTGACAGGGGGACAACTGAAGCTTTCTTT. This encodes CASKRFPGDRGTTEAFF.

A single count supports this clone. One base away lies a much larger clone, so this may be a sequencing read error. The rearrangement uses TRBV27 and TRBJ2-2, with D possibly matching TRBD1 (6 bases). Germline V gene lookup returns CDR1 MNHEY and CDR2 SMNVEV (reference sequence). The CDR3 consists of 13 residues. The ends were cut back, 2 bases at V and 6 bases at J, with 7 bases in the middle. The CDR3 sequence: CASSLKGAGELFF. The CDR3 region has the DNA TGTGCCAGCAGTTTAAAGGGGGCCGGGGAGCTGTTTTTT.

The CDR3 DNA is TGTGCCAGCAGCTTAGAGGCTAGCGGGGGGGCCGGGACCCAGTACTTC. This codes for CASSLEASGGAGTQYF. The chain is built from TRBV11-2 and TRBJ2-5; 12 nucleotides match TRBD2. This CDR3 has 16 amino acids. V shed 0 bases, J shed 7 bases, and the junction held 6 bases outside the gene matches. Germline V gene data show CDR1 as SGHAT and CDR2 as FQNNGV.

The V gene is TRBV20-1, the J gene TRBJ2-5; no clear D gene. The CDR3 sequence is 11 residues long. Germline assignment: CDR1 DFQATT and CDR2 SNEGSKA (reference sequence). Trimming took 3 bases from V and 5 from J, leaving 7 bases between them. Here the CDR3 DNA reads TGCAGTGCTAGCACCGGGGAGACCCAGTACTTC. Protein: CSASTGETQYF.

This sequence joins TRBV5-6 and TRBJ2-5, with 12 bases fitting TRBD2. This CDR3 contains 15 residues. V shed 1 base, J shed 5 bases, and the junction held 3 bases outside the gene matches. Germline CDR1 reads SGHDT; CDR2 reads YYEEEE. The CDR3 coding sequence is TGTGCCAGCAGCTTGCGGCTAGCGGGGGGGGAGACCCAGTACTTC. Protein: CASSLRLAGGETQYF.

The chain has TRBV27 and TRBJ1-6; a possible D gene is TRBD1 (6 bases). V shed 2 bases and J shed 7 bases, with 15 bases lying between them. Germline assignment: CDR1 MNHEY and CDR2 SMNVEV (reference sequence). The CDR3 contains 16 residues. CDR3 DNA sequence: TGTGCCAGCAGTTTAGGGGCAGGGGCCGAAAATTCACCCCTCCACTTT. The encoded protein is CASSLGAGAENSPLHF.

The chain carries TRBV7-3 and TRBJ2-2, with 8 bases lining up with TRBD1. There are 14 residues in the CDR3. The trim removed 8 bases at V and 4 bases at J, leaving 6 bases unmatched. Germline values: CDR1 SGHTA, CDR2 FQGTGA. The CDR3 protein is CASGRDRFTGELFF. The CDR3, as DNA: TGTGCCAGCGGCCGGGACAGGTTCACCGGGGAGCTGTTTTTT.

This sequence joins TRBV18 and TRBJ1-2; D is undetermined. There are 12 residues in the CDR3. In germline, CDR1 is KGHSH, CDR2 LQKENI. V was cut by 3 bases and J by 6 bases, with 8 bases left in between. In nucleotides, the CDR3 is TGTGCCAGCTCACCGTCGAGGGATGGCTACACCTTC. Amino acid sequence: CASSPSRDGYTF. The full variable domain, rest sourced from reference TRBV18 and TRBJ1-2, is NAGVMQNPRHLVRRRGQEARLRCSPMKGHSHVYWYRQLPEEGLKFMVYLQKENIIDESGMPKERFSAEFPKEGPSILRIQQVVRGDSAAYFCASSPSRDGYTFGSGTRLTVV.

V and J are TRBV2 and TRBJ2-7; 9 bases fit TRBD1. This CDR3 region has 14 residues. The germline V gene encodes CDR1 SNHLY and CDR2 FYNNEI. With 8 bases clipped from V and 3 bases from J, the junction kept 8 bases outside the gene matches. CDR3 sequence reads: CASSPWTGDYEQYF. The CDR3 DNA sequence: TGTGCCAGCTCACCCTGGACAGGGGACTACGAGCAGTACTTC. Full variable domain (remainder filled in from reference TRBV2 and TRBJ2-7): EPEVTQTPSHQVTQMGQEVILRCVPISNHLYFYWYRQILGQKVEFLVSFYNNEISEKSEIFDDQFSVERPDGSNFTLKIRSTKLEDSAMYFCASSPWTGDYEQYFGPGTRLTVT.

This chain connects TRBV15 to TRBJ1-1; tentatively, D is TRBD1 (5 bases). The CDR3 has 16 amino acids. Per the germline V gene, CDR1 is LNHNV and CDR2 is YYDKDF (reference sequence). The V gene lost 4 bases and the J gene lost 3 bases, with 18 bases spanning the gap. The CDR3 DNA is TGTGCCACCAGCAAAGGTTTCCGTGGGGGGTACACTGAAGCTTTCTTT. Amino acid sequence: CATSKGFRGGYTEAFF. The entire variable domain, with the rest obtained from reference TRBV15 and TRBJ1-1, is as follows: DAMVIQNPRYQVTQFGKPVTLSCSQTLNHNVMYWYQQKSSQAPKLLFHYYDKDFNNEADTPDNFQSRRPNTSFCFLDIRSPGLGDTAMYLCATSKGFRGGYTEAFFGQGTRLTVV.

This clone was seen more than once but under ten times. This chain links TRBV24-1 with TRBJ1-1, with TRBD1 identical over 7 bases. Germline CDR1 KGHDR, CDR2 SFDVKD. The CDR3 has 12 residues. Trimming at V came to 12 bases and at J to 3 bases, leaving 6 bases not matched to a gene. Here the CDR3 reads CAVRDSHTEAFF. As DNA, the CDR3 is TGTGCCGTACGGGACAGCCACACTGAAGCTTTCTTT.

The sample holds one count of this clone. The V gene is TRBV7-2, the J gene TRBJ1-1, with a weak D call TRBD1 (5 bases). Germline CDR1 and CDR2: SGHTA and FQGNSA. V lost 5 bases, J lost 8 bases, and 15 bases lay in between. The CDR3 consists of 13 residues. The CDR3 DNA reads as TGTGCCAGCAGCCTCCGGGGGGGGGAGGAAGCTTTCTTT. It yields the protein CASSLRGGEEAFF.